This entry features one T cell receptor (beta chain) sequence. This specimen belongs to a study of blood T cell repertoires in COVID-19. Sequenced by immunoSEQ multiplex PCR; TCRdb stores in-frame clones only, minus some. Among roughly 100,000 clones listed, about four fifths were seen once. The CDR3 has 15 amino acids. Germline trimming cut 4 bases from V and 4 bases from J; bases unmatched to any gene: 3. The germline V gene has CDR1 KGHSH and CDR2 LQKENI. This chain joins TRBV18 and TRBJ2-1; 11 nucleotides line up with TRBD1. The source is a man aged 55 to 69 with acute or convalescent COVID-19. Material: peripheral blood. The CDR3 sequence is CASSLGQGAYNEQFF. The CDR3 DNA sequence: TGTGCCAGCTCACTCGGACAGGGGGCATACAATGAGCAGTTCTTC.